The present entry profiles one TCR beta chain with its context. The data are from a study of T cells after yellow fever vaccination. The V end was cut by 3 bases, the J end by 6 bases, with 11 bases between. The CDR3 has 13 amino acids. The V gene's germline CDR1 is SNHLY and CDR2 FYNNEI. TCRdb passed the 5' RACE reads through MiXCR, listing each CDR3 protein once. Here the sample spans approximately 510,000 distinct CDR3 sequences, roughly a fifth being singletons. The receptor's source is a man aged 18 to 29 who received the YFV17D yellow fever vaccine. The sample was PBMCs, taken around 3 weeks after the first yellow fever vaccination. The chain has TRBV2 and TRBJ1-1; no definite D call. As DNA, the CDR3 is TGTGCCAGCAGTGAGGAGCGGGCCGCTGAAGCTTTCTTT. Its protein product is CASSEERAAEAFF.